This TCR beta chain is drawn from a study of cytomegalovirus exposure and HLA in healthy donors. Concerning this clone itself: Its antigen is not identified.

General study findings and limits: A later examination showed that TCR association rates differed by HLA locus, with DRB1 most and HLA-C fewest. Among TCR sequences, most were rare, though some public TCRs appeared in many donors. Researchers catalogued around 150 TCR beta chains as cytomegalovirus-associated.

The study ran its PCR with 60 Vbeta and 13 Jbeta primers. Assay used: immunoSEQ multiplex PCR; TCRdb lists only in-frame clones, some missing. In the table there are about 140,000 clones, around 72% of which are singletons. The CDR3 consists of 15 residues. Germline assignment: CDR1 SQVTM and CDR2 ANQGSEA. Trimming cost V 2 bases and J 7 bases; bases outside gene matches: 12. This receptor was obtained from a human donor in good health. Sequencing was performed on PBMCs. V gene TRBV29-1 combines with J gene TRBJ2-7; TRBD1 matches at 9 bases. CDR3 region: CSVEQQGAPTGEQYF. CDR3 nucleotides: TGCAGCGTTGAACAACAGGGGGCTCCTACAGGGGAGCAGTACTTC.